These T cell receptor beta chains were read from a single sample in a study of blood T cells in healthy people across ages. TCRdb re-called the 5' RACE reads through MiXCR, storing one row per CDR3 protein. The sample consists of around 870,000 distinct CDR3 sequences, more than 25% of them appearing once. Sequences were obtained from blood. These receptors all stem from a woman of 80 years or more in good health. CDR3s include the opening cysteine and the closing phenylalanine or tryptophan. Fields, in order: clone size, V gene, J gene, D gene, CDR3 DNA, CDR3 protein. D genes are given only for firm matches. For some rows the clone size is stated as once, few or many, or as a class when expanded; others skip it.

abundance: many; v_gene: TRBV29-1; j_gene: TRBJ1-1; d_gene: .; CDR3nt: TGCAGCGTGGTGGGACACGCGGGAACTGAAGCTTTCTTT; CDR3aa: CSVVGHAGTEAFF
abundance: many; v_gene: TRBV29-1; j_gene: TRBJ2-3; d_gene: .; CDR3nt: TGCAGCCACTCCCGGGACCGAGGCTCGGATACGCAGTATTTT; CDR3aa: CSHSRDRGSDTQYF
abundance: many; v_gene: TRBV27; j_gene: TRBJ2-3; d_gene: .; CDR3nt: TGTGCCAGCAGTTTATCTAAATTGGACTTACGCACAGATACGCAGTATTTT; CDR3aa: CASSLSKLDLRTDTQYF
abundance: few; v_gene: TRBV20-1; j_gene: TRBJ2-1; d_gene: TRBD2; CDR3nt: TGCAGTGCTTGGGGGAGCGGGGTTCCCAATGAGCAGTTCTTC; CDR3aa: CSAWGSGVPNEQFF
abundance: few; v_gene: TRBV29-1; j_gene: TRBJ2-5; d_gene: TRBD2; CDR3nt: TGCAGCGTTCTACCGGAGCGGGGGTCTCAAGAGACCCAGTACTTC; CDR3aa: CSVLPERGSQETQYF
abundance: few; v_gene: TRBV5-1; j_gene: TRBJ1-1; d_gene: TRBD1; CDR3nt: TGCGCCAGCAGCTCCGGGGGACAGTTCTTGAACACTGAAGCTTTCTTT; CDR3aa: CASSSGGQFLNTEAFF
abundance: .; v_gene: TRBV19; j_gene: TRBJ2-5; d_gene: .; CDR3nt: TGTGCCAGTAGTATATTTGCGGGGAAAGAGACCCAGTACTTC; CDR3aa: CASSIFAGKETQYF
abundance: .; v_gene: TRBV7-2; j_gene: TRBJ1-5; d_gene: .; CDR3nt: TGTGCCAGCAGCTTCTCCCCGTATGTAGGGGATAGCAATCAGCCCCAGCATTTT; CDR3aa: CASSFSPYVGDSNQPQHF
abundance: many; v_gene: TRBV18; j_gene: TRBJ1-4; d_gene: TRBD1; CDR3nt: TGTGCCAGCTCACCAAACCGGGGACAGGGTAATGAAAAACTGTTTTTT; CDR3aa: CASSPNRGQGNEKLFF
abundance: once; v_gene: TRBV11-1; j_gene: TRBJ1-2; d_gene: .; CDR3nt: TGTGCCAGCAGCTTAGGCCCGGGGCGGCAGGGTCATGGCTACACCTTC; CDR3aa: CASSLGPGRQGHGYTF
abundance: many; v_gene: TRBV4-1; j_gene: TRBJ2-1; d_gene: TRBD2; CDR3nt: TGCGCCAGCAGCCTAGGACTAGCGGGGAGCAGGTTCAATGAGCAGTTCTTC; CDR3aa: CASSLGLAGSRFNEQFF